These T cell receptor beta chains were read from a single sample in a study of shared clonotypes between healthy human individuals. Sequencing was performed with immunoSEQ multiplex PCR; in TCRdb, only in-frame clones are kept and a portion is missing. The sample records approximately 99,000 clones, approximately 70% being singletons. Sequencing was carried out using memory CD8+ T cells sorted from blood. The receptor source for this set is a woman in her 30s in good health. The CDR3 runs from the conserved cysteine through the conserved F or W. A D gene is named only where the DNA matches it firmly. Expanded clones are given a class, and other clones once, few, many or no size at all.

J gene | clone size | D gene | V gene | CDR3 protein | CDR3 DNA
TRBJ2-5 | . | TRBD2 | TRBV11-3 | CASSLGFSAGAETQYF | TGTGCCAGCAGCTTAGGTTTTTCGGCGGGAGCAGAGACCCAGTACTTC
TRBJ2-7 | . | TRBD2 | TRBV7-8 | CASSFESSAGGPDEQYF | TGTGCCAGCAGCTTTGAATCATCAGCGGGAGGGCCAGACGAGCAGTACTTC
TRBJ2-2 | few | . | TRBV2 | CASNSGGATGELFF | TGTGCCAGTAACTCCGGGGGCGCAACCGGGGAGCTGTTTTTT
TRBJ1-1 | . | . | TRBV4-1 | CASSHREMNTEAFF | TGCGCCAGCAGCCATCGGGAGATGAACACTGAAGCTTTCTTT
TRBJ1-1 | . | TRBD1 | TRBV2 | CASTGTENTEAFF | TGTGCCAGCACAGGGACAGAGAACACTGAAGCTTTCTTT
TRBJ2-7 | . | TRBD2 | TRBV10-3 | CAISEFLAGSVEQYF | TGTGCCATCAGTGAGTTCCTAGCGGGGAGCGTCGAGCAGTACTTC
TRBJ1-2 | . | . | TRBV7-9 | CASSFTGSDGYTF | TGTGCCAGCAGCTTTACAGGGAGCGATGGCTACACCTTC
TRBJ2-7 | many | . | TRBV25-1 | CASSGTVTYEQYF | TGTGCCAGCAGTGGGACAGTTACCTACGAGCAGTACTTC
TRBJ2-1 | . | TRBD2 | TRBV11-2 | CASSHFMGLAGAWYNEQFF | TGTGCCAGCAGCCACTTCATGGGACTAGCGGGAGCTTGGTACAATGAGCAGTTCTTC
TRBJ1-1 | . | . | TRBV7-3 | CASSLQGGDTEAFF | TGTGCCAGCAGCTTACAAGGGGGGGACACTGAAGCTTTCTTT
TRBJ2-7 | many | . | TRBV7-6 | CASSLFTDEQYF | TGTGCCAGCAGCTTGTTTACGGACGAGCAGTACTTC
TRBJ1-1 | . | . | TRBV13 | CASSSMMNTEAFF | TGTGCCAGCAGCTCCATGATGAACACTGAAGCTTTCTTT
TRBJ2-1 | . | TRBD1 | TRBV10-3 | CAISDPGQGAYEQFF | TGTGCCATCAGTGATCCGGGACAGGGGGCGTATGAGCAGTTCTTC
TRBJ2-1 | . | TRBD2 | TRBV7-8 | CASSTIGTRDYNEQFF | TGTGCCAGCAGCACAATTGGGACTAGAGACTACAATGAGCAGTTCTTC
TRBJ2-7 | few | . | TRBV20-1 | CSARQDYEQYF | TGCAGTGCTAGACAAGACTACGAGCAGTACTTC
TRBJ1-4 | . | . | TRBV28 | CASSANRGRSREKLFF | TGTGCCAGCAGCGCAAACCGGGGCCGGTCCCGAGAAAAACTGTTTTTT
TRBJ1-1 | . | . | TRBV5-6 | CASTALNTEAFF | TGTGCCAGCACCGCATTGAACACTGAAGCTTTCTTT
TRBJ1-1 | once | . | TRBV29-1 | CSTAGVNTEAFF | TGCAGCACAGCGGGGGTGAACACTGAAGCTTTCTTT
TRBJ2-1 | . | . | TRBV9 | CASSLGLSYNEQFF | TGTGCCAGCAGCCTTGGGCTTTCCTACAATGAGCAGTTCTTC
TRBJ2-7 | . | TRBD1 | TRBV7-9 | CASSLGPNRGRDYEQYF | TGTGCCAGCAGCTTAGGGCCAAACAGGGGGCGCGATTACGAGCAGTACTTC
TRBJ2-7 | few | . | TRBV14 | CASSQEGSLLAYEQYF | TGTGCCAGCAGCCAAGAGGGCAGCTTACTAGCCTACGAGCAGTACTTC
TRBJ2-7 | . | . | TRBV5-4 | CASSSLDYEQYF | TGTGCCAGCAGCTCGCTGGACTACGAGCAGTACTTC
TRBJ2-7 | . | . | TRBV7-6 | CASSTGVGASAYEQYF | TGTGCCAGCAGTACCGGGGTCGGGGCCTCAGCCTACGAGCAGTACTTC
TRBJ2-3 | . | TRBD2 | TRBV28 | CASTSQTGAGTDTQYF | TGTGCCAGCACCTCCCAGACGGGAGCGGGGACAGATACGCAGTATTTT
TRBJ1-2 | . | . | TRBV4-1 | CASSQDMRVDGYTF | TGCGCCAGCAGCCAAGATATGAGGGTCGATGGCTACACCTTC
TRBJ2-7 | . | . | TRBV19 | CASSNLYEQYF | TGTGCCAGTAGCAATCTCTACGAGCAGTACTTC
TRBJ2-2 | . | TRBD1 | TRBV19 | CASSSWDRGTGELFF | TGTGCCAGTAGCTCATGGGACAGGGGAACCGGGGAGCTGTTTTTT
TRBJ1-6 | . | TRBD1 | TRBV28 | CASSKWTGDSPLHF | TGTGCCAGCAGTAAATGGACAGGGGATTCACCCCTCCACTTT
TRBJ1-1 | . | . | TRBV25-1 | CASSVNREGNTEAFF | TGTGCCAGCAGTGTTAACAGGGAGGGTAACACTGAAGCTTTCTTT
TRBJ2-3 | . | . | TRBV5-1 | CARGLVTLPDTQYF | TGCGCCAGGGGCCTGGTCACCCTCCCAGATACGCAGTATTTT
TRBJ2-2 | few | . | TRBV27 | CASSLSEYGELFF | TGTGCCAGCAGTTTATCCGAGTACGGGGAGCTGTTTTTT
TRBJ2-7 | few | TRBD1 | TRBV11-2 | CASSPSTGGRWEQYF | TGTGCCAGCAGCCCATCGACAGGGGGCCGGTGGGAGCAGTACTTC
TRBJ1-5 | few | TRBD1 | TRBV27 | CASSLSGDRVSNQPQHF | TGTGCCAGCAGTTTATCAGGGGACAGGGTGAGCAATCAGCCCCAGCATTTT
TRBJ2-7 | . | . | TRBV5-1 | CASTQGPPGTLLAPPTYEQYF | TGCGCCAGCACCCAAGGCCCTCCAGGGACCTTACTAGCCCCACCTACCTACGAGCAGTACTTC
TRBJ2-3 | . | . | TRBV6-6 | CASSYSRAASTDTQYF | TGTGCCAGCAGTTACTCACGGGCGGCTAGCACAGATACGCAGTATTTT
TRBJ2-1 | once | . | TRBV5-6 | CASSLEDRGYLAGNEQFF | TGTGCCAGCAGCTTGGAGGACAGGGGGTATCTAGCGGGGAATGAGCAGTTCTTC
TRBJ1-2 | . | TRBD1 | TRBV7-7 | CASSVGQGGYGYTF | TGTGCCAGCAGCGTCGGACAGGGAGGCTATGGCTACACCTTC
TRBJ2-3 | . | . | TRBV6-7 | CASIGTPQFTDTQYF | TGTGCCAGCATTGGGACTCCACAATTCACAGATACGCAGTATTTT
TRBJ1-2 | few | . | TRBV6-5 | CASGEQYLNYGYTF | TGTGCCAGCGGGGAACAGTATTTAAACTATGGCTACACCTTC
TRBJ2-7 | . | TRBD1 | TRBV4-1 | CASSQGTGGHEQYF | TGCGCCAGCAGCCAAGGGACAGGGGGCCACGAGCAGTACTTC
TRBJ2-7 | . | TRBD1 | TRBV27 | CASSLRTGVVSEQYF | TGTGCCAGCAGTTTACGGACAGGGGTTGTTTCCGAGCAGTACTTC